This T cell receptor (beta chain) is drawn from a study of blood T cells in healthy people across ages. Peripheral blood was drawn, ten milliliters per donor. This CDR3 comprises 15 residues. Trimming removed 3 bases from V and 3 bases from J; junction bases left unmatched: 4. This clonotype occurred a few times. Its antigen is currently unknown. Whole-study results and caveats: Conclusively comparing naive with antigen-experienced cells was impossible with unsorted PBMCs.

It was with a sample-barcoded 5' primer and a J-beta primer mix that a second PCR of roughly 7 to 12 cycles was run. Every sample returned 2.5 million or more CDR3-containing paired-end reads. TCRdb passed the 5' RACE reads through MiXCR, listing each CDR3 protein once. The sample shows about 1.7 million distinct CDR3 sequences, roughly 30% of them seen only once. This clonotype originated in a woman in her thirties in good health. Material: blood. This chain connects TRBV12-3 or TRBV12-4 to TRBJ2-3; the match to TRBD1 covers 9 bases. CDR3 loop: CASSFIGQGTDTQYF. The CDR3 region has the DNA TGTGCCAGCAGTTTTATCGGACAGGGGACAGATACGCAGTATTTT.